The TCR beta chain described here comes from a study of cytomegalovirus exposure and HLA in healthy donors. In the study overall: In a later analysis, the 130 or so validation repertoires were reported to have used the same platform as the 600 to 800 first-cohort repertoires.

Trimming stripped 8 bases from V and 2 bases from J, with 16 bases between. The CDR3 totals 14 residues. Per the germline V gene, CDR1 is SNHLY and CDR2 is FYNNEI. The validation cohort, a group of 130 or so subjects, included the donors and was separate from the roughly 620-subject first cohort. Clones were sequenced by immunoSEQ multiplex PCR, and TCRdb holds only the in-frame ones, with some missing. In the table there are about 250,000 clones, roughly 87% of which are singletons. In regard to this clone: Its specificity is not known.

General study points: Rare TCR sequences predominated, though certain public TCRs were found in many donors.

This rearrangement joins TRBV2 to TRBJ2-7; D possibly uses TRBD1 or TRBD2 (5 bases each). The sample consisted of PBMCs. The sequence was obtained from a man younger than 35 in good health and CMV-seropositive. CDR3 DNA sequence: TGTGCCAGCGGATCCCGGGACCGAACCTACGAGCAGTACTTC. Amino acid sequence: CASGSRDRTYEQYF.